This T cell receptor beta chain was profiled in a study of blood T cell repertoires in COVID-19. The wider study: Samples of COVID-19 (acute and convalescent) were obtained from the United States, Italy and Spain.

Source study methods: Cell counts per sample came from amplifying reference gene primers. TCRdb's table, derived via immunoSEQ multiplex PCR, lists solely in-frame clones and lacks some. V and J calls and clone size are copied from that table; D and trimming were computed from the DNA. The sample contains 85,000 to 120,000 clones, more than 85% of which appear only once. Germline assignment: CDR1 MNHEY and CDR2 SVGAGI. The CDR3 totals 14 residues. Between the trimmed V and J ends, which lost 6 bases and 9 bases, there was a span of 15 bases. Sequences were obtained from peripheral blood. This clonotype was sampled from a man younger than 35 with acute or convalescent COVID-19. The V gene is TRBV6-5, the J gene TRBJ1-6, with D perhaps matching TRBD1 (5 bases). CDR3 region: CASSPPDNGSPLHF. For the CDR3, the DNA is TGTGCCAGCAGCCCCCCGGACAATGGTTCACCCCTCCACTTT.